A single sample is the source of the 20 T cell receptor beta chains below, sequenced in a study of cytomegalovirus exposure and HLA in healthy donors. The protocol was immunoSEQ multiplex PCR, while the TCRdb copy is restricted to in-frame clones and leaves out a portion. The sample consists of about 150,000 clones, 91% of them appearing once. The sequenced material came from PBMCs. These receptors were collected from a man between 18 and 35 years old in good health and CMV-seronegative.

The rearrangement links TRBV18 to TRBJ2-7; TRBD2 might be the D (7 bases). Trimming took off 3 bases at V and 0 bases at J, with 15 bases between the two ends. This CDR3 is built from 16 residues. The germline gives CDR1 KGHSH, CDR2 LQKENI. The CDR3 bases are TGTGCCAGCTCACCCCGAGGGGGGGGCTACTCCTACGAGCAGTACGTC. It yields the protein CASSPRGGGYSYEQYV.

The rearrangement joins TRBV9 to TRBJ2-1, with 8 bases identical to TRBD1. Germline V gene sequence: CDR1 SGDLS, CDR2 YYNGEE. Losses at the gene ends were 3 bases for V and 0 bases for J; bases not matched to a gene: 5. The CDR3 covers 16 residues. This chain's CDR3 is CASSARQGHSYNEQFF. The DNA of the CDR3 is TGTGCCAGCAGCGCTCGACAGGGGCACTCCTACAATGAGCAGTTCTTC.

V and J are TRBV27 and TRBJ2-6, with D possibly matching TRBD2 (5 bases). Trimming shortened V by 5 bases and J by 3 bases, and 8 bases separated the two germline ends. Germline CDR1 is MNHEY and CDR2 is SMNVEV (reference sequence). The length of the CDR3 is 14 residues. CDR3 amino acids: CASSRGFGANVLTF. CDR3 nucleotide sequence: TGTGCCAGCAGTCGGGGTTTTGGGGCCAACGTCCTGACTTTC. Complete variable domain (other parts from reference TRBV27 and TRBJ2-6): EAQVTQNPRYLITVTGKKLTVTCSQNMNHEYMSWYRQDPGLGLRQIYYSMNVEVTDKGDVPEGYKVSRKEKRNFPLILESPSPNQTSLYFCASSRGFGANVLTFGAGSRLTVL.

The V gene is TRBV5-1, the J gene TRBJ2-1; D may be TRBD1 (5 bases). V lost 0 bases and J 4 bases, leaving 5 bases between the germline ends. In germline, CDR1 is SGHRS, CDR2 YFSETQ. This CDR3 is 13 amino acids long. Here the CDR3 reads CASSLGTYNEQFF. DNA for the CDR3: TGCGCCAGCAGCTTGGGGACATACAATGAGCAGTTCTTC.

The chain employs TRBV27 and TRBJ2-1, with 13 bases aligning to TRBD2. V was pared by 4 bases and J by 5 bases, with 5 bases of the junction left unmatched. This CDR3 is built from 16 residues. Germline V gene lookup returns CDR1 MNHEY and CDR2 SMNVEV (reference sequence). CDR3: CASSSGLAGEHNEQFF. The CDR3 nucleotides are TGTGCCAGCAGTTCAGGACTAGCGGGAGAGCACAATGAGCAGTTCTTC.

This clone is a singleton in its sample. V usage is TRBV9 and J usage is TRBJ1-3; tentatively, D is TRBD1 (5 bases). Trimming pared 3 bases from V and 2 bases from J, leaving 12 bases between. Germline V gene sequence: CDR1 SGDLS, CDR2 YYNGEE. The CDR3 extends over 15 amino acids. This CDR3 is CASSANAGPGNTIYF. CDR3 DNA: TGTGCCAGCAGCGCCAACGCGGGACCTGGAAACACCATATATTTT.

The chain joins TRBV6-5 to TRBJ1-5, with a tentative D call TRBD1 (6 bases). Germline V gene lookup returns CDR1 MNHEY and CDR2 SVGAGI. Trimming removed 6 bases from V and 4 bases from J, with 16 bases in between. This CDR3 contains 15 residues. The CDR3 reads CASSLQTGPNQPQHF. CDR3 bases: TGTGCCAGCAGCCTACAGACAGGTCCAAATCAGCCCCAGCATTTT.

V usage is TRBV5-4 and J usage is TRBJ2-1, with TRBD1 matching 11 bases. The CDR3 length is 16 residues. After removal of 4 bases from V and 8 bases from J, the junction contained 11 bases not matched to a gene. The germline gives CDR1 SGHNT, CDR2 YYREEE (reference sequence). CDR3: CASSPPPGQGVDEQFF. CDR3 bases: TGTGCCAGCAGCCCCCCGCCGGGACAGGGGGTCGATGAGCAGTTCTTC.

The chain carries TRBV5-1 and TRBJ1-2; D is ambiguous. V shed 0 bases and J shed 2 bases, with 8 bases lying between them. The CDR3 is made up of 14 amino acids. Germline CDR1 and CDR2: SGHRS and YFSETQ. The CDR3 loop is CASSLDWANYGYTF. The CDR3 DNA follows: TGCGCCAGCAGCTTGGATTGGGCAAACTATGGCTACACCTTC. Supplemented by reference TRBV5-1 and TRBJ1-2, the full variable domain reads KAGVTQTPRYLIKTRGQQVTLSCSPISGHRSVSWYQQTPGQGLQFLFEYFSETQRNKGNFPGRFSGRQFSNSRSEMNVSTLELGDSALYLCASSLDWANYGYTFGSGTRLTVV.

This clone was picked up one time. The CDR3 loop reads CASSEGQGSTDTQYF. The CDR3 region has the DNA TGTGCCAGCAGCGAGGGACAGGGGTCCACAGATACGCAGTATTTT. The rearrangement uses TRBV21-1 and TRBJ2-3; no DNA check was done on the table's D call, TRBD1. TRBV21-1 is a pseudogene. The CDR3 is 15 amino acids.

The chain employs TRBV15 and TRBJ2-1; D perhaps matches TRBD2 (7 bases). This CDR3 region has 17 residues. V was shortened by 8 bases and J by 0 bases, with 20 bases between the two germline ends. Germline V gene sequence: CDR1 LNHNV, CDR2 YYDKDF (reference sequence). For the CDR3, the DNA is TGTGCCACCTGGTCAGGGGCGGGGGCGAGCTCCTACAATGAGCAGTTCTTC. Translation gives CATWSGAGASSYNEQFF.

J is TRBJ2-3 and V is TRBV5-6; TRBD1 agrees at 9 bases. This CDR3 contains 15 residues. From germline, CDR1 is SGHDT and CDR2 YYEEEE. V lost 1 base, J lost 3 bases, and 3 bases stayed unmatched. The DNA for the CDR3 is TGTGCCAGCAGCTTGTCGGGACAGGGAACAGATACGCAGTATTTT. Translated: CASSLSGQGTDTQYF.

The rearrangement uses TRBV19 and TRBJ2-5, with D maybe TRBD2 (5 bases). Looked up from germline, CDR1 is LNHDA and CDR2 is SQIVND (reference sequence). This CDR3 has 14 amino acids. With 3 bases removed from V and 1 base from J, the gap between germline ends came to 9 bases. The CDR3 reads CASSIRSGQETQYF. The CDR3, as DNA: TGTGCCAGTAGTATTCGGAGCGGCCAAGAGACCCAGTACTTC.

This chain joins TRBV5-4 and TRBJ2-1; 10 bases align to TRBD1. The CDR3 covers 15 residues. The V segment lost 2 bases and the J segment 8 bases; nucleotides outside the gene matches: 7. CDR1 and CDR2 (germline): SGHNT, YYREEE (reference sequence). Here the CDR3 DNA reads TGTGCCAGCAGCTTCCGGGACAGGGGTTTGGATGAGCAGTTCTTC. Protein sequence: CASSFRDRGLDEQFF.

The chain joins TRBV6-5 to TRBJ1-1; TRBD1 aligns across 8 bases. This CDR3 region has 13 residues. CDR1 and CDR2 (germline): MNHEY, SVGAGI. J was trimmed by 5 bases and V by 6 bases; bases with no gene match: 5. The CDR3 nucleotides read TGTGCCAGCAGGGGACAGGCCCGAACTGAAGCTTTCTTT. Its protein product is CASRGQARTEAFF.

This clone was seen a single time. The V call is TRBV5-1, the J call TRBJ1-2; no reliable D call. The V end was cut by 4 bases, the J end by 6 bases, with 19 bases between. Germline CDR1 and CDR2: SGHRS and YFSETQ. The CDR3 contains 15 residues. The CDR3 DNA reads as TGCGCCAGCAGCATTACAGTGATGGGTACTGATGGCTACACCTTC. This gives the protein CASSITVMGTDGYTF.

The chain has TRBV5-6 and TRBJ2-1; no clear D gene. Germline-derived CDR1 and CDR2 are SGHDT and YYEEEE. The CDR3 consists of 13 residues. Trimming stripped 0 bases from V and 4 bases from J, with 5 bases between. CDR3 bases: TGTGCCAGCAGCTTGGGTTCGTACAATGAGCAGTTCTTC. Its translation is CASSLGSYNEQFF.

This chain uses TRBV2 with TRBJ2-5; D is ambiguous. The CDR3 runs to 15 residues. Trimming took off 1 base at V and 4 bases at J, with 13 bases between the two ends. Looked up from germline, CDR1 is SNHLY and CDR2 is FYNNEI. The CDR3 DNA is TGTGCCAGCAGTGAAGGGCTAGTCGCCGTAGAGACCCAGTACTTC. Its protein is CASSEGLVAVETQYF.

The chain joins TRBV19 to TRBJ2-7, with D maybe TRBD2 (6 bases). The CDR3 totals 16 residues. Germline-derived CDR1 and CDR2 are LNHDA and SQIVND (reference sequence). V was shortened by 4 bases and J by 3 bases, with 19 bases between the two germline ends. CDR3 amino acids: CASSSRPGGAGYEQYF. The CDR3 bases are TGTGCCAGTAGTAGCCGCCCCGGAGGGGCCGGCTACGAGCAGTACTTC.

The genes are TRBV9 and TRBJ1-6; no definite D call. With 2 bases removed from V and 0 bases from J, the gap between germline ends came to 12 bases. The CDR3 length is 17 residues. The germline CDR1 and CDR2 sequences are SGDLS and YYNGEE. CDR3 amino acids: CASSVTPGSSYNSPLHF. In DNA form, the CDR3 reads TGTGCCAGCAGCGTCACTCCGGGGAGCTCCTATAATTCACCCCTCCACTTT.